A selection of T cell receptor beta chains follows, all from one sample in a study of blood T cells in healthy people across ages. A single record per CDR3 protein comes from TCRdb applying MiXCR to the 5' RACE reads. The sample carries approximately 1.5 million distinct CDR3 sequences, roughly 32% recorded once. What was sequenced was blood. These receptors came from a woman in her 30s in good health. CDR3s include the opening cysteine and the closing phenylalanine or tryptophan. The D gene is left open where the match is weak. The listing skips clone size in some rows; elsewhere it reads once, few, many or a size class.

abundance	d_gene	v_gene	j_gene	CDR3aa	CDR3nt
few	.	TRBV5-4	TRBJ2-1	CASSLSAGALSYNEQFF	TGTGCCAGCAGCTTGAGCGCCGGGGCCCTATCCTACAATGAGCAGTTCTTC
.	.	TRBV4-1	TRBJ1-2	CASRVIGRDYGYTF	TGCGCCAGCAGAGTGATAGGGAGAGATTATGGCTACACCTTC
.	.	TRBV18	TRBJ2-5	CASSPSQGYNEQYF	TGTGCCAGCTCACCAAGTCAGGGCTACAATGAGCAGTACTTC
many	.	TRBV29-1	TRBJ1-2	CSVEAENYGYTF	TGCAGCGTTGAGGCCGAGAACTATGGCTACACCTTC
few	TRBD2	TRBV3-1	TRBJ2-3	CASSHRPAGVTDTQYF	TGTGCCAGCAGCCATAGACCCGCGGGAGTCACAGATACGCAGTATTTT
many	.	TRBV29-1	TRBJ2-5	CSVDGSGVQETQYF	TGCAGCGTTGATGGCTCAGGGGTTCAAGAGACCCAGTACTTC
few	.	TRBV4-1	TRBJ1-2	CASSHPLRTKNYGYTF	TGCGCCAGCAGCCACCCCCTCCGGACAAAAAACTATGGCTACACCTTC
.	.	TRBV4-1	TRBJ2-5	CASSPGETGPHEQYF	TGCGCCAGCAGCCCGGGGGAGACTGGCCCTCATGAGCAGTACTTC
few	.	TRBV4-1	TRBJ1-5	CASSQGAGEQPQHF	TGCGCCAGCAGCCAAGGGGCAGGGGAACAGCCCCAGCATTTT
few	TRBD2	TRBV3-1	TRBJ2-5	CASSQGSGVVGETQYF	TGTGCCAGCAGCCAGGGTAGCGGGGTCGTGGGAGAGACCCAGTACTTC
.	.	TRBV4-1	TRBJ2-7	CASSQEKEITYEQYF	TGCGCCAGCAGCCAAGAAAAGGAAATCACCTACGAGCAGTACTTC
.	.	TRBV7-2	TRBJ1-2	CASSLPGRPGYGYTF	TGTGCCAGCAGCCTCCCGGGACGACCGGGGTATGGCTACACCTTC
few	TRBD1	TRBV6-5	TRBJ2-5	CASSPDRRQETQYF	TGTGCCAGCAGTCCGGACAGGCGACAAGAGACCCAGTACTTC
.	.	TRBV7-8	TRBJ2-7	CASSLDWQGHEQYF	TGTGCCAGCAGCTTAGATTGGCAGGGCCACGAGCAGTACTTC
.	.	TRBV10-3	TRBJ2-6	CAISERTVGANVLTF	TGTGCCATCAGTGAGAGGACAGTTGGGGCCAACGTCCTGACTTTC
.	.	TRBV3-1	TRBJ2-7	CASNQGSGSEQYF	TGTGCCAGCAACCAAGGTTCAGGGTCCGAGCAGTACTTC
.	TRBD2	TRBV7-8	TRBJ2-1	CASSPAGFRLALSYNEQFF	TGTGCCAGCAGCCCCGCCGGGTTTCGACTAGCCCTCTCCTACAATGAGCAGTTCTTC
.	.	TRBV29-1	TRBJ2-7	CSVVSGPSYEQYF	TGCAGCGTTGTTAGCGGTCCCTCCTACGAGCAGTACTTC
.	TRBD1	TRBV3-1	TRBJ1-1	CASSQNTGGTEAFF	TGTGCCAGCAGCCAGAACACAGGGGGCACTGAAGCTTTCTTT
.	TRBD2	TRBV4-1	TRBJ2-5	CASSQGLAGTVGKTQYF	TGCGCCAGCAGCCAAGGTCTAGCGGGAACGGTGGGAAAGACCCAGTACTTC
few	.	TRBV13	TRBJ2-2	CASSTGVGELFF	TGTGCCAGCAGCACTGGCGTGGGGGAGCTGTTTTTT
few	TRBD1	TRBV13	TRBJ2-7	CASSSEGQGSYEQYF	TGTGCCAGCAGCTCCGAGGGACAGGGCTCCTACGAGCAGTACTTC
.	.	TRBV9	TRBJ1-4	CASSVYESPEKLFF	TGTGCCAGCAGCGTCTATGAGTCGCCGGAAAAACTGTTTTTT
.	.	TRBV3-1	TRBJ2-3	CASSPGTNRRTDTQYF	TGTGCCAGCAGCCCCGGGACCAACCGCCGCACAGATACGCAGTATTTT
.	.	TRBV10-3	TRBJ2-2	CAIRPYSGELFF	TGTGCCATCAGACCTTATAGCGGGGAGCTGTTTTTT
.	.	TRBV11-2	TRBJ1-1	CASSLRGGRANTEAFF	TGTGCCAGCAGCTTAAGGGGGGGCAGGGCTAACACTGAAGCTTTCTTT
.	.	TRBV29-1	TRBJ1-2	CSVGRGSYGYTF	TGCAGCGTTGGACGGGGTTCCTATGGCTACACCTTC
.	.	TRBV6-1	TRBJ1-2	CASSEGVGPNYGYTF	TGTGCCAGCAGTGAAGGGGTAGGGCCTAACTATGGCTACACCTTC
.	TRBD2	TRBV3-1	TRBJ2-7	CASSNPPGLAGYEQYF	TGTGCCAGCAGCAATCCGCCGGGACTAGCGGGGTACGAGCAGTACTTC
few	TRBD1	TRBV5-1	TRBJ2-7	CASSRGTGVYEQYF	TGCGCCAGCAGCAGGGGGACAGGGGTCTACGAGCAGTACTTC
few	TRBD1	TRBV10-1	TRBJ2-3	CASSEGTGFGTDTQYF	TGTGCCAGCAGTGAAGGGACAGGGTTTGGCACAGATACGCAGTATTTT
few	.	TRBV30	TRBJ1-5	CAWNAYNQPQHF	TGTGCCTGGAACGCCTACAATCAGCCCCAGCATTTT
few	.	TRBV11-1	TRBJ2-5	CASSPRQAKYQETQYF	TGTGCCAGCAGCCCGAGACAGGCAAAGTACCAAGAGACCCAGTACTTC
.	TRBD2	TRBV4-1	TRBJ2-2	CASSVRLAANTGELFF	TGCGCCAGCAGCGTCCGACTAGCGGCGAACACCGGGGAGCTGTTTTTT
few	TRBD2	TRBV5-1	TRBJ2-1	CASSLARGDYNEQFF	TGCGCCAGCAGCTTGGCCCGGGGGGATTACAATGAGCAGTTCTTC
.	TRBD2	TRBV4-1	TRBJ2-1	CASSPDGGSEQFF	TGCGCCAGCAGCCCGGACGGGGGGAGCGAGCAGTTCTTC
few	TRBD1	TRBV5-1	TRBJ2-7	CASRMTGKKGGEQYF	TGCGCCAGCAGAATGACAGGGAAGAAAGGGGGCGAGCAGTACTTC
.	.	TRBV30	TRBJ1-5	CAWSLRSNQPQHF	TGTGCCTGGAGTTTAAGGAGCAATCAGCCCCAGCATTTT
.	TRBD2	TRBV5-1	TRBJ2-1	CASSLGSGRTDEQFF	TGCGCCAGCAGCTTAGGTAGCGGGAGGACCGATGAGCAGTTCTTC
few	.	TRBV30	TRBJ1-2	CAWNQRGIGGYTF	TGTGCCTGGAACCAACGGGGGATCGGCGGCTACACCTTC
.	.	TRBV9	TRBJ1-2	CASSVDRLGGYTF	TGTGCCAGCAGCGTAGATCGTCTGGGGGGCTACACCTTC
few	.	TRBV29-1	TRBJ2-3	CSVEELGKGTDTQYF	TGCAGCGTTGAAGAACTGGGTAAGGGCACAGATACGCAGTATTTT
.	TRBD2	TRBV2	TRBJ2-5	CASSQGLTLEQYF	TGTGCCAGCAGCCAGGGACTAACCCTTGAGCAGTACTTC
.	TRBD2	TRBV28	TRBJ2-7	CASSRAPGLAGGSVYEQYF	TGTGCCAGCAGCCGGGCGCCGGGACTAGCGGGAGGATCGGTCTACGAGCAGTACTTC
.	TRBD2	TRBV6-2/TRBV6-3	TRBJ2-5	CASRQILAGGRETQYF	TGTGCCAGCAGACAAATCCTAGCGGGGGGCCGAGAGACCCAGTACTTC
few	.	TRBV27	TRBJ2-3	CASSLSREIWGSADTQYF	TGTGCCAGCAGTTTATCGCGGGAAATTTGGGGGAGTGCAGATACGCAGTATTTT
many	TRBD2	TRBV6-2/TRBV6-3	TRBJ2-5	CASSLGGRYQETQYF	TGTGCCAGCAGTTTGGGCGGGAGGTACCAAGAGACCCAGTACTTC
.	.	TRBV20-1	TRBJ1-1	CSLTGPTHEAFF	TGCAGTCTGACGGGACCGACGCATGAAGCTTTCTTT
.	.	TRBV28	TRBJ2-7	CASSLYLGAGNEQYF	TGTGCCAGCAGTTTATATCTAGGGGCAGGGAACGAGCAGTACTTC
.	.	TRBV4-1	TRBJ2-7	CASSLRTTLSIYEQYF	TGCGCCAGCAGCCTCCGCACTACCCTGTCGATATACGAGCAGTACTTC
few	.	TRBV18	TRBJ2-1	CASSAFGYSYNEQFF	TGTGCCAGCTCAGCCTTCGGATATTCCTACAATGAGCAGTTCTTC
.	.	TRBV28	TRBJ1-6	CASNQGLGNSPLHF	TGTGCCAGCAACCAGGGGCTAGGCAATTCACCCCTCCACTTT
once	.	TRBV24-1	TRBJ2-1	CATSERPGEQFF	TGTGCCACCAGTGAACGGCCGGGTGAGCAGTTCTTC
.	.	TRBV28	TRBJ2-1	CASSLGADDLFNEQFF	TGTGCCAGCAGCCTAGGGGCGGATGATCTATTCAATGAGCAGTTCTTC
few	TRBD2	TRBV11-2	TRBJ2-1	CAGSLSGGGAGEQFF	TGTGCCGGCAGCTTATCCGGGGGAGGGGCAGGTGAGCAGTTCTTC